This T cell receptor beta chain originates from a study of cytomegalovirus exposure and HLA in healthy donors. Study conclusions and caveats: Per published accounts, TCR beta sequences correctly predicted the HLA-A and HLA-B alleles of most subjects. Confirmation was obtained in vitro that a few CMV-associated chains are specific for CMV antigens.

A note on this clone: Its antigen is unknown.

PCR primers comprised 60 Vbeta and 13 Jbeta primers. TCRdb's table, derived via immunoSEQ multiplex PCR, lists solely in-frame clones and lacks some. Altogether about 200,000 clones are present, approximately 86% being singletons, with the ten largest covering more than 0.25%. The germline V gene has CDR1 SGHVS and CDR2 FQNEAQ. The CDR3 totals 15 residues. The V end was cut by 5 bases, the J end by 6 bases, with 20 bases between. This sequence originates from a woman aged 25 to 39 in good health and CMV-seronegative. The V call is TRBV7-8, the J call TRBJ2-7; no reliable D call. The sample consisted of PBMCs. The CDR3 coding sequence is TGTGCCAGCAGCCCGACTTACCTAAGAATTGGCGAGCAGTACTTC. This gives the protein CASSPTYLRIGEQYF.